The clone carrying this TCR beta chain was detected only once. Using immunoSEQ multiplex PCR, the repertoire was profiled, and TCRdb retains in-frame clones only, with some absent. The data contain some 660,000 clones, 70% to 90% of them singletons. This record comes from a study of shared T cell receptors in the human thymus. This CDR3 comprises 15 residues. J was trimmed by 4 bases and V by 5 bases; bases with no gene match: 6. The germline V gene encodes CDR1 SGHTA and CDR2 FQGNSA. This same sample was also part of a study on human thymus T cells. That investigation notes: Thymus was obtained from resections taken during corrective heart surgery.

This sequence joins TRBV7-2 and TRBJ1-2; 11 nucleotides line up with TRBD1. The source material was thymocytes. This sequence was found in a boy younger than two with a congenital heart defect. The DNA of the CDR3 is TGTGCCAGCAGCGAGCGGACAGGGGGCTTCTATGGCTACACCTTC. Translation: CASSERTGGFYGYTF.